Listed here are 3 T cell receptor beta chains from one sample, sequenced in a study of cytomegalovirus exposure and HLA in healthy donors. It was with 60 Vbeta and 13 Jbeta primers that the PCR ran. Only in-frame clones appear in the TCRdb table, and some are missing; sequencing was by immunoSEQ multiplex PCR. Counted here are some 160,000 clones, less than 90% occurring once; the ten biggest clones make up under 2.5%. The specimen sequenced was PBMCs. Source of these receptors: a woman younger than 35 in good health and CMV-seronegative.

This rearrangement joins TRBV6-4 to TRBJ2-2; 10 bases align to TRBD2. The CDR3 extends over 18 amino acids. Per the germline V gene, CDR1 is MRHNA and CDR2 is SNTAGT. V lost 6 bases and J lost 1; bases outside the gene matches: 11. CDR3 nucleotide sequence: TGTGCCAGCAGCGCCGGACTTCTAGCGGGGGTGAACACCGGGGAGCTGTTTTTT. Translated: CASSAGLLAGVNTGELFF.

The chain has TRBV6-1 and TRBJ1-1; no reliable D call. The CDR3 runs to 13 residues. Per the germline V gene, CDR1 is MNHNS and CDR2 is SASEGT. V was cut by 5 bases and J by 1 base, with 8 bases left in between. CDR3 DNA: TGTGCCAGCAGTTTAGGAGGGAACACTGAAGCTTTCTTT. Amino acid sequence: CASSLGGNTEAFF.

The chain has TRBV28 and TRBJ1-2; possibly TRBD1 for D (6 bases). Trimming shortened V by 3 bases and J by 4 bases, and 12 bases separated the two germline ends. This CDR3 has 14 amino acids. Germline CDR1 and CDR2: MDHEN and SYDVKM. The CDR3 DNA follows: TGTGCCAGCAGTTTCCGGGGGGCGGGCTATGGCTACACCTTC. Protein product: CASSFRGAGYGYTF.